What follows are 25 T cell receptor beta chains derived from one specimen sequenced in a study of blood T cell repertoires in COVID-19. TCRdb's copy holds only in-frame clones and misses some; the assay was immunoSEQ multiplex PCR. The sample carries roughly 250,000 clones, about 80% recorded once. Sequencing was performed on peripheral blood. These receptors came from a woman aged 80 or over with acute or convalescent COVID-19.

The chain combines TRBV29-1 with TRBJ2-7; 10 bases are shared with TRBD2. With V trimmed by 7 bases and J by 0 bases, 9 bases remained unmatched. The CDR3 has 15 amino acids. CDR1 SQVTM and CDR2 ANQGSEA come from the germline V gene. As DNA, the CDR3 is TGCAGCGCCCGAGGGGCTAGCGGGGGCTCCTACGAGCAGTACTTC. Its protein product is CSARGASGGSYEQYF.

CDR3 sequence (DNA): TGTGCCAGCAGTTGGGGCGAGAGCTCCTACAATGAGCAGTTCTTC. This gives the protein CASSWGESSYNEQFF. The chain carries TRBV28 and TRBJ2-1; possibly TRBD1 for D (5 bases). The V end lost 4 bases, the J end lost 0 bases, and 10 bases lay between the germline ends. Germline loops: CDR1 MDHEN, CDR2 SYDVKM. This CDR3 spans 15 amino acids.

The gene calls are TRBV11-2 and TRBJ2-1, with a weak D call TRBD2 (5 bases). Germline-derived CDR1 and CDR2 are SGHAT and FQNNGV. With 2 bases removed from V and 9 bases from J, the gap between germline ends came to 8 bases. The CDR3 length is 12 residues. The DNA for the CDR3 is TGTGCCAGCAGCTTATTCGGGATTGAGCAGTTCTTC. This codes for CASSLFGIEQFF.

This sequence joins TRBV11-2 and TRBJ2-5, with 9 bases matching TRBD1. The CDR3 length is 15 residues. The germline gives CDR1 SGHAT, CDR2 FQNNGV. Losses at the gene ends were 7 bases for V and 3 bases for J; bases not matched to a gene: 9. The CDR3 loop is CASTVGGTGKETQYF. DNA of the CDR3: TGTGCCAGCACCGTAGGCGGGACAGGGAAAGAGACCCAGTACTTC.

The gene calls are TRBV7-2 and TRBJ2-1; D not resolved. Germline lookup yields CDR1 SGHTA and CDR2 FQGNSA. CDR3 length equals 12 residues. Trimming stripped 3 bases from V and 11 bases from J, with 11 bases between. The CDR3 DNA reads TGTGCCAGCAGCTTTATCGACACCAAGCAGTTCTTC. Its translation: CASSFIDTKQFF.

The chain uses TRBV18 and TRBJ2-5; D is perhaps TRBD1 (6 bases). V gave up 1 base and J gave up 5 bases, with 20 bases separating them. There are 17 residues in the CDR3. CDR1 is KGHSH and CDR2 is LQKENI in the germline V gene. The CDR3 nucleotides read TGTGCCAGCTCACCACTCCCAGTTGTGGGACAAGTTGAGACCCAGTACTTC. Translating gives CASSPLPVVGQVETQYF. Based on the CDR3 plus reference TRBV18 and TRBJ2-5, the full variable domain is NAGVMQNPRHLVRRRGQEARLRCSPMKGHSHVYWYRQLPEEGLKFMVYLQKENIIDESGMPKERFSAEFPKEGPSILRIQQVVRGDSAAYFCASSPLPVVGQVETQYFGPGTRLLVL.

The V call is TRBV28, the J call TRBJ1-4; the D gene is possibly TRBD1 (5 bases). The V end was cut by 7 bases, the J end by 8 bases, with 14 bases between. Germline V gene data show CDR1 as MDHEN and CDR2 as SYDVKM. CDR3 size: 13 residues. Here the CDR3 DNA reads TGTGCCAGCAAAGTCGGAAAGGGGGAAAAACTGTTTTTT. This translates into CASKVGKGEKLFF.

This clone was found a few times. DNA for the CDR3: TGTGCCAGCAGCTTTTACGGAGACGGGGAGACCCAGTACTTC. Its protein product is CASSFYGDGETQYF. The chain joins TRBV7-2 to TRBJ2-5; D is unclear. The ends were cut back, 3 bases at V and 5 bases at J, with 13 bases in the middle. The CDR3 length is 14 residues. Germline V gives CDR1 SGHTA, CDR2 FQGNSA.

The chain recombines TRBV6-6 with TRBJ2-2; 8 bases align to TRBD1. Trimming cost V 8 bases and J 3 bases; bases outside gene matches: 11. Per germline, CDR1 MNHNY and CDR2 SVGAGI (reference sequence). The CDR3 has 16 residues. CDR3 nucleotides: TGTGCCAGCGGAATTCCCCAGGGGGCGGACACCGGGGAGCTGTTTTTT. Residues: CASGIPQGADTGELFF.

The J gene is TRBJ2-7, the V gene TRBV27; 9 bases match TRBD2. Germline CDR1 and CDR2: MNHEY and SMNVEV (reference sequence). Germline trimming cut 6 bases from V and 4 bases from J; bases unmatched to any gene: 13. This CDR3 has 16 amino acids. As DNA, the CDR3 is TGTGCCAGCAGACTATCCGGGACTAGCAACGTTTACGAGCAGTACTTC. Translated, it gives CASRLSGTSNVYEQYF.

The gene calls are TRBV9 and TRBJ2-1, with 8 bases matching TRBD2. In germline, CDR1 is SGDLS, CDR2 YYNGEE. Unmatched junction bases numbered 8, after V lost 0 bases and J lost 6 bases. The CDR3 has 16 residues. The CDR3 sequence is CASSVEIAGQGNEQFF. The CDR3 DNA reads TGTGCCAGCAGCGTAGAAATAGCGGGGCAGGGCAATGAGCAGTTCTTC.

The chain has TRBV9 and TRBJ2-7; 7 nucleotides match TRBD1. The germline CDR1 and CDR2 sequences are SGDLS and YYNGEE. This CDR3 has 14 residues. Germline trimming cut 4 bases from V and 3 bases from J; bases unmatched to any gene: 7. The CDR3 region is CASSITGTDYEQYF. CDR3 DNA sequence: TGTGCCAGCAGCATAACCGGGACAGACTACGAGCAGTACTTC.

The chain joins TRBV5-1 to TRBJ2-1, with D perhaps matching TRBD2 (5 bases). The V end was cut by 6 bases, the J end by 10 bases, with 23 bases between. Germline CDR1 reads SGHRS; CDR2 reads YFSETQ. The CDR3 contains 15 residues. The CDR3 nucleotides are TGCGCCAGCACCCCTCGTTCAACAAACTCGGGGGAGCAGTTCTTC. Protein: CASTPRSTNSGEQFF.

The CDR3 DNA sequence: TGTGCCAGCAGCTTAGCCCTAGCGGGAAGGAATGAGCAGTTCTTC. This gives the protein CASSLALAGRNEQFF. The chain employs TRBV7-2 and TRBJ2-1; the match to TRBD2 covers 9 bases. The length of the CDR3 is 15 residues. Trimming cost V 0 bases and J 7 bases; bases outside gene matches: 4. Germline CDR1 is SGHTA and CDR2 is FQGNSA. Variable domain in full (rest from reference TRBV7-2 and TRBJ2-1): GAGVSQSPSNKVTEKGKDVELRCDPISGHTALYWYRQSLGQGLEFLIYFQGNSAPDKSGLPSDRFSAERTGGSVSTLTIQRTQQEDSAVYLCASSLALAGRNEQFFGPGTRLTVL.

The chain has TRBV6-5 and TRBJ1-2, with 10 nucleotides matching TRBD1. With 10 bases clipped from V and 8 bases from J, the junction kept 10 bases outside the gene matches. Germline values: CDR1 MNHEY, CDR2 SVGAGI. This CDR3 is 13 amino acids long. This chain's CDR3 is CANSNDRGQGYTF. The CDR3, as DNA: TGTGCCAACTCAAACGACAGGGGGCAAGGCTACACCTTC.

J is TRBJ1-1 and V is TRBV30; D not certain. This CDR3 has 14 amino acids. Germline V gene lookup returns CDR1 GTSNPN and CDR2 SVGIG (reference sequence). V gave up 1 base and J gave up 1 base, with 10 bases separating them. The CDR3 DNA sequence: TGTGCCTGGAGTGACGCGTCAGGGAACACTGAAGCTTTCTTT. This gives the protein CAWSDASGNTEAFF.

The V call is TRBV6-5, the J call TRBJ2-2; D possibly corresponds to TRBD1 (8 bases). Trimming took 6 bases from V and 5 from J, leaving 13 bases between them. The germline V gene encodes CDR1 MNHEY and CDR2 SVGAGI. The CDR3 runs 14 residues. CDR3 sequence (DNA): TGTGCCAGCAGACTACAGGGGGGGACCGGGGAGCTGTTTTTT. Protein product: CASRLQGGTGELFF.

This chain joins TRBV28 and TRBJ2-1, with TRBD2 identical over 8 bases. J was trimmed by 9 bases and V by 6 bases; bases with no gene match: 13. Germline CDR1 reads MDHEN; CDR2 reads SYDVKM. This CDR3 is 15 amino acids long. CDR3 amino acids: CASSRGGAVSREQFF. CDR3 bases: TGTGCCAGCAGCCGGGGGGGAGCGGTCTCTCGTGAGCAGTTCTTC.

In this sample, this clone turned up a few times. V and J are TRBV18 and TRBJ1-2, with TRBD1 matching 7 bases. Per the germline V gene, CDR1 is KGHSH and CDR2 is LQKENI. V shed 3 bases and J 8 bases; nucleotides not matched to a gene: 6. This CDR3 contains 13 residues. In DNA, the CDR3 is TGTGCCAGCTCACCCGGGGACAGCTGGGGCTACACCTTC. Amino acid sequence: CASSPGDSWGYTF.

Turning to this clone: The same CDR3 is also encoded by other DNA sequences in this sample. The CDR3 DNA sequence: TGTGCCAGCAGCGTAGGGGGACAGGGGGGCCAGCCCCAGCATTTT. Amino acids: CASSVGGQGGQPQHF. This rearrangement joins TRBV9 to TRBJ1-5, with 11 bases identical to TRBD1. CDR3 size: 15 residues. CDR1 and CDR2 (germline): SGDLS, YYNGEE. J was trimmed by 7 bases and V by 0 bases; bases with no gene match: 3.

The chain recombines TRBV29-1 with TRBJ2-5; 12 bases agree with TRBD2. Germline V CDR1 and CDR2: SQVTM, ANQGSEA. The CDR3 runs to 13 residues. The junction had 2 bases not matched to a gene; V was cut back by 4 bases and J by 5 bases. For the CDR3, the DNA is TGCAGCGTTGGACTAGCGGGGGAGGAGACCCAGTACTTC. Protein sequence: CSVGLAGEETQYF.

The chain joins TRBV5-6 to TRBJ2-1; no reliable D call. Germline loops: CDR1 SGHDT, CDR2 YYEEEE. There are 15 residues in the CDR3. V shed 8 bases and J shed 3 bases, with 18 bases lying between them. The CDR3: CASGEVNGGYNEQFF. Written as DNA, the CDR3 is TGTGCCAGTGGCGAAGTTAATGGCGGCTACAATGAGCAGTTCTTC.

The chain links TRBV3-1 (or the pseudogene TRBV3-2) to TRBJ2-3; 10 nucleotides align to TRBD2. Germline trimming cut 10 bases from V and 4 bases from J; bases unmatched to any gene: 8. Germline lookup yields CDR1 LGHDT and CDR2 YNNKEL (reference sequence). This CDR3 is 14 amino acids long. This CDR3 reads CAKPKRGGADTQYF. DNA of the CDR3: TGTGCCAAACCAAAGCGGGGGGGCGCAGATACGCAGTATTTT.

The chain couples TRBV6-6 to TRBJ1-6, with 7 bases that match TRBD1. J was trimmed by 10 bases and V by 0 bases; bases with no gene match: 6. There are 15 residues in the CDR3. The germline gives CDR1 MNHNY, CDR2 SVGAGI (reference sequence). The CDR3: CASSYSIQGQSPLHF. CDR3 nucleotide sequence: TGTGCCAGCAGTTACTCGATACAGGGGCAATCACCCCTCCACTTT.

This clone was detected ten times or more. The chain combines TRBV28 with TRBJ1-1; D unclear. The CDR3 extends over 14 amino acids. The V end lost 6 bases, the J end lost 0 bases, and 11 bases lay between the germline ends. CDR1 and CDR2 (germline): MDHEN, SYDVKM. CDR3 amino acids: CASSSDGMNTEAFF. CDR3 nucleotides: TGTGCCAGCAGCTCGGACGGGATGAACACTGAAGCTTTCTTT.